This TCR beta chain was sequenced in a study of PD-1 blockade in classical Hodgkin lymphoma. This clone has more than one count but fewer than ten. Sequencing was performed with immunoSEQ multiplex PCR; in TCRdb, only in-frame clones are kept and a portion is missing. Counted here are tens of thousands of clones, 80% occurring once; the ten biggest clones make up about 20%. This CDR3 comprises 15 residues. The germline V gene has CDR1 KGHSH and CDR2 LQKENI. Trimming took off 3 bases at V and 4 bases at J, with 12 bases between the two ends. Regarding time point: cycle 4 day 1 (C4D1), after about 6 weeks of nivolumab. Patients all relapsed after autologous stem cell transplantation, and there was variation in brentuximab vedotin exposure.

Material: peripheral blood mononuclear cells (PBMCs), obtained before the fourth cycle of nivolumab. The receptor comes from a human donor with classical Hodgkin lymphoma. The chain couples TRBV18 to TRBJ1-4; the D gene is possibly TRBD1 (5 bases). CDR3 loop: CASSPPHGGNEKLFF. CDR3 DNA sequence: TGTGCCAGCTCACCTCCTCACGGGGGTAATGAAAAACTGTTTTTT.